These 18 T cell receptor beta chains were all obtained from the same sample, sequenced in a study of blood T cell repertoires in COVID-19. Profiled with immunoSEQ multiplex PCR; TCRdb holds only in-frame clones, not every one. The table shows 90,000 to 120,000 clones, with roughly 84% occurring only once. Specimen: peripheral blood. The receptors stem from a human donor in a cohort sampled during active COVID-19.

The V gene is TRBV15, the J gene TRBJ2-5; D not certain. Germline V gene sequence: CDR1 LNHNV, CDR2 YYDKDF (reference sequence). The CDR3 loop spans 14 amino acids. The V end lost 0 bases, the J end lost 1 base, and 6 bases lay between the germline ends. The DNA for the CDR3 is TGTGCCACCAGCAGAGAGCGGAGCCAAGAGACCCAGTACTTC. It translates to CATSRERSQETQYF.

This clone was seen once. The chain uses TRBV2 and TRBJ2-7; D possibly corresponds to TRBD2 (6 bases). CDR1 and CDR2 from the germline V gene are SNHLY and FYNNEI. V shed 7 bases and J shed 6 bases, with 16 bases lying between them. There are 13 residues in the CDR3. CDR3 amino acids: CASKDGGFSEQYF. CDR3 sequence (DNA): TGTGCCAGCAAAGACGGGGGTTTTAGCGAGCAGTACTTC.

The chain uses TRBV7-3 and TRBJ2-3, with unresolved D. The germline V gene has CDR1 SGHTA and CDR2 FQGTGA. The CDR3 has 16 amino acids. V was cut by 1 base and J by 2 bases, with 13 bases left in between. Here the CDR3 DNA reads TGTGCCAGCAGCTTAAGCACGAAGCATCACACAGATACGCAGTATTTT. Translated, it gives CASSLSTKHHTDTQYF.

The rearrangement uses TRBV6-4 and TRBJ2-2; possible D gene TRBD1, 6 bases. Germline V CDR1 and CDR2: MRHNA, SNTAGT. V lost 6 bases and J lost 2, with 10 bases in between. The CDR3 is made up of 14 amino acids. CDR3 residues: CASSLDSNTGELFF. The CDR3 nucleotides read TGTGCCAGCAGCTTGGACAGCAACACCGGGGAGCTGTTTTTT.

This chain uses TRBV5-4 with TRBJ2-5; 9 bases are a match to TRBD2. V shed 4 bases and J 4 bases; nucleotides not matched to a gene: 11. Germline CDR1 and CDR2: SGHNT and YYREEE (reference sequence). This CDR3 is built from 16 residues. CDR3 loop: CASSPSSGAGGETQYF. In DNA, the CDR3 is TGTGCCAGCAGCCCGTCTAGCGGGGCGGGAGGAGAGACCCAGTACTTC.

The rearrangement uses TRBV4-2 and TRBJ2-2; 10 positions match TRBD2. V was pared by 5 bases and J by 5 bases, with 5 bases of the junction left unmatched. In germline, CDR1 is LGHNA, CDR2 YNFKEQ. The CDR3 totals 15 residues. The CDR3 is CASSGIAGGTGELFF. For the CDR3, the DNA is TGTGCCAGCAGCGGGATAGCGGGAGGTACCGGGGAGCTGTTTTTT.

This clone was counted a single time. The chain combines TRBV18 with TRBJ2-2; a possible D gene is TRBD2 (5 bases). Trimming pared 0 bases from V and 4 bases from J, leaving 9 bases between. The CDR3 runs 15 residues. Germline CDR1 reads KGHSH; CDR2 reads LQKENI. For the CDR3, the DNA is TGTGCCAGCTCACCACCGTACCGGGGCACCGGGGAGCTGTTTTTT. This sequence encodes CASSPPYRGTGELFF.

J is TRBJ1-2 and V is TRBV14; D gene ambiguous. Germline V gene sequence: CDR1 SGHDN, CDR2 FVKESK. V was clipped by 1 base and J by 2 bases, with 11 bases between them. The CDR3 sequence is 15 residues long. As DNA, the CDR3 is TGTGCCAGCAGCCAAGTATCCGGGTGGAACTATGGCTACACCTTC. It codes for CASSQVSGWNYGYTF.

The count of this clone is one. V gene TRBV24-1 combines with J gene TRBJ2-3, with 7 bases aligning to TRBD1. The V gene end was trimmed by 3 bases and the J gene end by 1 base; junction bases not matched to a gene: 6. The CDR3 is 16 residues long. Germline CDR1 KGHDR, CDR2 SFDVKD. CDR3 bases: TGTGCCACCAGTGATCCGACAGGGCAACGCACAGATACGCAGTATTTT. Amino acid sequence: CATSDPTGQRTDTQYF.

The rearrangement uses TRBV7-3 and TRBJ2-3, with 12 bases aligning to TRBD2. Germline CDR1 is SGHTA and CDR2 is FQGTGA. V was pared by 5 bases and J by 6 bases, with 9 bases of the junction left unmatched. There are 16 residues in the CDR3. The CDR3 DNA reads as TGTGCCAGCAGCGAAACCCTAGCGGGAGGGCCGGATACGCAGTATTTT. Translated: CASSETLAGGPDTQYF. The entire variable domain, with the rest obtained from reference TRBV7-3 and TRBJ2-3, is as follows: GAGVSQTPSNKVTEKGKYVELRCDPISGHTALYWYRQSLGQGPEFLIYFQGTGAADDSGLPNDRFFAVRPEGSVSTLKIQRTERGDSAVYLCASSETLAGGPDTQYFGPGTRLTVL.

V and J are TRBV3-1 (or the pseudogene TRBV3-2) and TRBJ2-5; 10 bases map to TRBD2. The germline CDR1 and CDR2 sequences are LGHDT and YNNKEL (reference sequence). J lost 1 base, V lost 4 bases, and 6 bases had no gene match. The CDR3 is 16 amino acids. This CDR3 reads CASSRRSGRGQETQYF. In DNA, the CDR3 is TGTGCCAGCAGCCGGAGGAGCGGGAGGGGCCAAGAGACCCAGTACTTC.

This clone was recorded once. This chain joins TRBV5-6 and TRBJ2-7, with 9 positions matching TRBD1. Trimming cost V 0 bases and J 10 bases; bases outside gene matches: 5. CDR3 length equals 13 residues. Germline-derived CDR1 and CDR2 are SGHDT and YYEEEE. As DNA, the CDR3 is TGTGCCAGCAGCTTGGCCGGGACAGGGTTTCAGTACTTC. Translated: CASSLAGTGFQYF.

The chain combines TRBV27 with TRBJ2-2; D ambiguous. Per germline, CDR1 MNHEY and CDR2 SMNVEV (reference sequence). This CDR3 is 15 amino acids long. With 6 bases removed from V and 1 base from J, the gap between germline ends came to 12 bases. The CDR3: CASRPEMKNTGELFF. In nucleotides, the CDR3 is TGTGCCAGCAGACCGGAGATGAAGAACACCGGGGAGCTGTTTTTT.

The genes are TRBV6-5 and TRBJ1-1, with 9 bases matching TRBD1. The CDR3 is 15 amino acids. Germline V gene sequence: CDR1 MNHEY, CDR2 SVGAGI. The V segment lost 2 bases and the J segment 4 bases; nucleotides outside the gene matches: 5. In nucleotides, the CDR3 is TGTGCCAGCAGTTACGGACAGGGGATGAGCACTGAAGCTTTCTTT. This encodes CASSYGQGMSTEAFF.

The chain uses TRBV7-2 and TRBJ1-2; D possibly corresponds to TRBD1 (5 bases). Germline V gene sequence: CDR1 SGHTA, CDR2 FQGNSA. The V gene lost 4 bases and the J gene lost 3 bases, with 12 bases spanning the gap. There are 14 residues in the CDR3. CDR3 protein: CASSWGSTDYGYTF. The CDR3 coding sequence is TGTGCCAGCAGCTGGGGCAGCACAGACTATGGCTACACCTTC.

The chain is built from TRBV19 and TRBJ2-1; 13 bases align to TRBD2. J gave up 14 bases and V 6 bases, and 7 bases lay outside the gene matches. This CDR3 spans 13 amino acids. Germline CDR1 is LNHDA and CDR2 is SQIVND (reference sequence). CDR3 in amino acids: CASRQGTSGAKFF. CDR3 sequence (DNA): TGTGCCAGTAGGCAAGGGACTAGCGGGGCGAAGTTCTTC.

This clone was observed a few times. V and J are TRBV7-9 and TRBJ2-6, with 9 positions matching TRBD1. This CDR3 comprises 18 residues. V dropped 5 bases and J dropped 0; count of bases not matched to a gene: 8. From germline, CDR1 is SEHNR and CDR2 FQNEAQ (reference sequence). The CDR3 protein is CASSDGTGLYSGANVLTF. CDR3 DNA sequence: TGTGCCAGCAGCGACGGGACAGGGCTTTACTCTGGGGCCAACGTCCTGACTTTC.

The chain recombines TRBV4-3 with TRBJ2-3; 12 nucleotides agree with TRBD2. The CDR3 consists of 17 residues. The trim removed 0 bases at V and 3 bases at J, leaving 4 bases unmatched. Per germline, CDR1 LGHNA and CDR2 YSLEER. The CDR3: CASSQDPSGRGTDTQYF. The DNA of the CDR3 is TGCGCCAGCAGCCAAGACCCTAGCGGGAGGGGGACAGATACGCAGTATTTT.